This T cell receptor beta chain was profiled in a study of T cells after yellow fever vaccination (dated by TCRdb to about 2019). The study in broad terms: The SMART-Seq v4 Ultra Low Input RNA kit was used to prepare libraries from fractions with low cell numbers. To follow T-cell clones before and after primary and booster YFV17D yellow fever vaccination, bulk TCR alpha and beta repertoires were sequenced over time. Two healthy male donors, one aged 18 to 30 and one aged 30 to 40 years, were included in the cohort. Blood was collected at multiple timepoints before and after primary and secondary immunization, and bulk PBMC replicates and cell subsets were isolated.

The meaning of the sample's treatment or condition label: live attenuated yellow fever vaccine strain. PBMCs were isolated from peripheral blood using a standard Ficoll-Paque protocol. Dynabeads CD4 and CD8 positive selection kits were used to isolate the CD4 and CD8 T-cell fractions. TriZol was used to extract RNA from bulk PBMCs, CD4 and CD8 fractions, and dextramer-positive and dextramer-negative fractions. This clonotype came up many times. No cognate antigen has been identified for it. No much larger clone is present one base from it, and per-base qualities are unavailable. On the study overall, not on this receptor specifically: FACS-sorted repertoires could contain abundant contaminating clonotypes from the bulk population, so computational filtering was required. After the booster, most of the clones that had expanded following primary vaccination were detected again (about 95% of CD4 and roughly nine tenths of CD8), which suggests that memory was broadly maintained. Compared with the primary T-cell response, the secondary T-cell response was faster but weaker, reaching its peak on day 5 rather than on day 15. Only a couple of donors were included in the study, so the extent to which the findings can be generalized is limited. A small fraction of clonotypes appeared in both the CD4 and CD8 compartments, likely as a result of convergent recombination.

This sample was sequenced with an Illumina NovaSeq 6000. TCR cDNA was synthesized by 5'RACE template switching, through which a universal primer site and unique molecular identifiers were introduced. Priming of cDNA synthesis was performed from both the TCR alpha and TCR beta constant segments. Library amplification used two PCR steps, and the second PCR step added sample barcodes and sequencing adapters. Libraries were sequenced on Illumina HiSeq 2500 (2x100 bp) or NovaSeq (2x150 bp). As for the original processing: Reads were demultiplexed and collapsed into UMI consensus sequences with MIGEC, and V(D)J alignment was performed with MiXCR. Vaccine-responding clonotypes were defined with edgeR using replicate PBMC samples, requiring FDR below 0.01 and a log2 fold change above 5 up to day 15. Each bulk clonotype received a CD4 or CD8 identity based on whether the sequenced CD4 or CD8 repertoire contained that clonotype at higher abundance. TCRdb trimmed the raw reads at Q25, called clones with MiXCR and kept productive beta chains. Rows matching on CDR3 protein sequence are summarized as one entry with the most common DNA and genes. The V and J calls follow TCRdb's processing rather than the paper's. The sample includes about 220,000 distinct CDR3 sequences, with about 3% observed a single time. The top ten constitute less than 3.5% of the sample.

The source was CD4+ T cells sorted from PBMCs, collected 10 days after the yellow fever booster vaccination. The TCR sequence derives from a man between 18 and 35 years old who received the YFV17D yellow fever vaccine.

The CDR3: CASSLGTGRSYEQYF. The nucleotide sequence reads TGCGCCAGCAGCCTCGGGACAGGCCGATCTTACGAGCAGTACTTC. The chain is assembled from TRBV5-1 and TRBJ2-7, with 8 central nucleotides matching TRBD1. Per the germline V gene, SGHRS is the CDR1 and YFSETQ is the CDR2. V is cut back by 4 bases and J by 4 bases, with 10 bases in the junction unmatched. The CDR3 sequence holds 15 residues, the cysteine and phenylalanine included. The only DNA kept is the CDR3, 45 bases in frame from the first base.